This TCR beta chain was identified in a study of blood T cells in healthy people across ages. Study overall: There was about one barcoded beta molecule captured by template switching per two T cells. The study's findings and limits: Per million T cells, TCR beta diversity dropped roughly linearly as age increased.

PCR was performed a second time for roughly 6 to 12 cycles using a sample-barcoded 5' primer and a J-beta primer mix. At least 2.5 million CDR3-containing paired-end reads were obtained per sample. TCRdb called the 5' RACE reads again in MiXCR, with one record for every CDR3 protein. Seen here are around 670,000 distinct CDR3 sequences, about 30% observed once, and the top ten hold approximately 14%. This clonotype was seen only a few times. Its antigen remains unidentified. The sequencing sample was made of blood. The TCR sequence derives from a woman of 80 years or more in good health.

Written as DNA, the CDR3 is TGCGCCAGCAGCTTGGTCCCAGAACCGGAATCTTACGAGCAGTACTTC. It specifies CASSLVPEPESYEQYF. This chain uses TRBV5-1 with TRBJ2-7; D is unresolved. The CDR3 is 16 amino acids. The V end was cut by 0 bases, the J end by 4 bases, with 17 bases between. From germline, CDR1 is SGHRS and CDR2 YFSETQ.